This T cell receptor beta chain was identified during a study of blood T cell repertoires in COVID-19. Study information: Material from acute and convalescent COVID-19 was sourced from the United States, Italy and Spain.

Original methodology: Counts of nucleated cells, estimated from reference gene primer amplification, were obtained. Method: immunoSEQ multiplex PCR; TCRdb's copy keeps in-frame clones and lacks some. Clone size and the V and J calls come from that table; the DNA yielded D and trimming. The sample contains about 120,000 clones, roughly nine tenths of which appear only once. V was shortened by 4 bases and J by 5 bases, with 16 bases between the two germline ends. The CDR3 spans 15 residues. Germline lookup yields CDR1 KGHDR and CDR2 SFDVKD. This chain joins TRBV24-1 and TRBJ2-5; the D gene is possibly TRBD1 (6 bases). Sequencing used peripheral blood. This receptor was taken from a man aged 60-69 years with COVID-19, enrolled during active disease. CDR3 DNA sequence: TGTGCCACCAGTGACTATCGACAGGTGCCGGAGACCCAGTACTTC. Translated, it gives CATSDYRQVPETQYF.